The 17 T cell receptor beta chains below were found in one sample sequenced in a study of metastatic and nonmetastatic thyroid tumors. The entire patient cohort was treatment-naive prior to thyroid surgery. MiXCR reprocessed the PCR reads for TCRdb. The repertoire holds 65,000 to 70,000 clones, with 13% to 15% as singletons. Input material: blood. These receptor sequences come from a male donor with papillary thyroid cancer or a benign thyroid nodule (not recorded which). Some clones in this sample may be carry-over from other donors' samples.

The chain couples TRBV28 to TRBJ2-7; TRBD2 aligns across 7 bases. The CDR3 loop spans 15 amino acids. Germline V CDR1 and CDR2: MDHEN, SYDVKM. CDR3: CTSSLERDRSYDQYV. The CDR3 DNA reads TGTACCAGCAGTTTAGAGCGGGATAGATCCTACGATCAGTACGTC.

Note on this clone: Being one base from a much bigger clone, this may be a read error. The chain carries TRBV5-1 and TRBJ2-3, with TRBD2 matching over 7 bases. Germline V CDR1 and CDR2: SGHRS, YFSETQ. The length of the CDR3 is 14 residues. The CDR3 DNA is TGCTCCAGCTCGGCGGGAGACAGTTCAGATACGCAGTATTTT. This gives the protein CSSSAGDSSDTQYF.

Regarding this clone: This may arise from a read error, as a much more abundant clone is one base away. This specimen includes other DNA sequences encoding the same CDR3. The rearrangement uses TRBV19 and TRBJ2-3, with D hard to call. Germline CDR1 is LNHDA and CDR2 is SQIVND (reference sequence). Trimming cost V 3 bases and J 4 bases, with 14 bases left between them. This CDR3 has 15 amino acids. Here the CDR3 reads CASSIRSKAADTQYF. As DNA, the CDR3 is TGTGCCAGTAGTATCAGATCCAAAGCTGCAGATACGCAGTATTTT.

This clone was counted only a few times. This chain joins TRBV6-2 or TRBV6-3 and TRBJ2-3; 8 bases fit TRBD2. V was pared by 10 bases and J by 4 bases, with 10 bases of the junction left unmatched. The CDR3 totals 14 residues. CDR1 is MNHEY and CDR2 is SVGEGT in the germline V gene. CDR3 nucleotide sequence: TGTGCCATCATTTACGGGAGGGATTCAGATACGCAGTATTTT. Its translation is CAIIYGRDSDTQYF.

The genes are TRBV25-1 and TRBJ2-7; the D gene is possibly TRBD1 (6 bases). With 6 bases removed from V and 3 bases from J, the gap between germline ends came to 12 bases. From germline, CDR1 is MGHDK and CDR2 SYGVNS. CDR3 size: 13 residues. CDR3 nucleotides: TGTGCCAGCAGCGGACAGTCCTTCTACGAGCAGTACTTC. It specifies CASSGQSFYEQYF.

This clone was counted at least ten times. The V gene is TRBV20-1, the J gene TRBJ1-1; 8 bases match TRBD1. Germline V gives CDR1 DFQATT, CDR2 SNEGSKA (reference sequence). The CDR3 covers 15 residues. V was pared by 0 bases and J by 5 bases, with 8 bases of the junction left unmatched. CDR3 loop: CSAREGRGQDTEAFF. The CDR3 DNA is TGCAGTGCTAGAGAGGGCAGGGGGCAGGATACTGAAGCTTTCTTT.

The gene calls are TRBV28 and TRBJ1-1; D gene ambiguous. The V and J ends lost 1 base and 6 bases respectively, with 3 bases between them. CDR1 and CDR2 (germline): MDHEN, SYDVKM. The CDR3 is 11 amino acids. The CDR3 loop reads CASSLSSEAFF. CDR3 sequence (DNA): TGTGCCAGCAGTTTATCTTCTGAAGCTTTCTTT.

This clone was detected many times. The V call is TRBV30, the J call TRBJ2-7; 9 positions match TRBD2. Germline V gives CDR1 GTSNPN, CDR2 SVGIG (reference sequence). V gave up 3 bases and J gave up 5 bases; unmatched junction bases: 17. The CDR3 runs to 17 residues. In DNA, the CDR3 is TGTGCCTGGAGGCCCTGGAAAGGGCTAGCGGGACTCGACGAGCAGTACTTC. Its translation is CAWRPWKGLAGLDEQYF.

The J gene is TRBJ2-7, the V gene TRBV5-1, with D tentatively TRBD1 (6 bases). CDR1 is SGHRS and CDR2 is YFSETQ in the germline V gene. Trimming left V 6 bases short and J 5 bases short, with 12 bases between. This CDR3 contains 12 residues. In DNA form, the CDR3 reads TGCGCCAGCATATCGGACAGTGACGAGCAGTACTTC. This sequence encodes CASISDSDEQYF.

This clone was counted only a few times. The identical CDR3 is also encoded by other nucleotide sequences in the sample. The genes are TRBV29-1 and TRBJ2-3, with TRBD2 identical over 14 bases. With V trimmed by 6 bases and J by 1 base, 3 bases remained unmatched. The CDR3 has 15 amino acids. Germline loops: CDR1 SQVTM, CDR2 ANQGSEA. In DNA form, the CDR3 reads TGCAGCGTCGGGACTAGCGGGAGCGGCACAGATACGCAGTATTTT. The encoded protein is CSVGTSGSGTDTQYF.

By frequency in the sample, this clone is medium-sized. The CDR3 coding sequence is TGTGCCAGCAGCTCGCGGGAGGGCCTTCAGCAGTACGTC. Translating it yields CASSSREGLQQYV. The rearrangement uses TRBV6-1 and TRBJ2-7, with 9 bases lining up with TRBD2. The V gene's germline CDR1 is MNHNS and CDR2 SASEGT. The CDR3 totals 13 residues. V lost 6 bases to trimming and J lost 8 bases; unmatched junction nucleotides: 8.

This clone was found many times. The chain combines TRBV4-2 with TRBJ2-3; maybe TRBD2 (5 bases). V shed 1 base and J shed 1 base, with 9 bases lying between them. CDR1 is LGHNA and CDR2 is YNFKEQ in the germline V gene. The CDR3 is made up of 15 amino acids. The CDR3 coding sequence is TGTGCCAGCAGCCAAGCGGCGGGCCGCACAGATACGCAGTATTTT. It encodes CASSQAAGRTDTQYF.

This clone was observed at least ten times. V gene TRBV19 combines with J gene TRBJ2-2; D not resolved. Deletions cut 7 bases from V and 0 bases from J, with 6 bases between. CDR3 size: 13 residues. Germline V gene sequence: CDR1 LNHDA, CDR2 SQIVND (reference sequence). The CDR3 sequence: CASNAANTGELFF. Here the CDR3 DNA reads TGTGCCAGTAACGCGGCGAACACCGGGGAGCTGTTTTTT.

With regard to this clone: Relative to the germline gene, one junction end is altered; a read error may explain this. This chain joins TRBV11-2 and TRBJ2-1, with a tentative D call TRBD1 (6 bases). Looked up from germline, CDR1 is SGHAT and CDR2 is FQNNGV. This CDR3 is built from 15 residues. The CDR3 region has the DNA TGTGCCAGCAGCCTACAGGGTGGAATGTCCAATGATCAGTTTTTC. Amino acids: CASSLQGGMSNDQFF.

Note on this clone: The CDR3 does not end in the conserved phenylalanine or tryptophan, so this is likely a read error. The CDR3 sequence is CASSDSGAPETQYL. Here the CDR3 DNA reads TGCGCCAGCAGTGACTCGGGAGCCCCAGAGACCCAGTACCTC. V is TRBV10-1 and J is TRBJ2-5, with a weak D call TRBD2 (6 bases). The V gene lost 3 bases and the J gene lost 4 bases, with 12 bases spanning the gap. This CDR3 has 14 residues. Germline loops: CDR1 WNHNN, CDR2 SYGVQD (reference sequence).

The sample holds many counts of this clone. The rearrangement links TRBV5-6 to TRBJ2-7; TRBD2 matches 14 bases. The CDR3 is 16 residues long. Per the germline V gene, CDR1 is SGHDT and CDR2 is YYEEEE. The trim removed 4 bases at V and 2 bases at J, leaving 5 bases unmatched. CDR3 sequence: CASSLGLAGGPYEQYF. Written as DNA, the CDR3 is TGTGCCAGCAGCCTAGGACTAGCGGGAGGACCCTACGAGCAGTACTTC.

Details on this clone: One base away lies a much larger clone, so this may be a sequencing read error. This CDR3 is missing its conserved last phenylalanine or tryptophan, likely due to a read error. No DNA is shown, since the ends of the CDR3 on it are uncertain; the CDR3 is the one TCRdb lists. At the DNA level, this CDR3 is encoded by other sequences in the same sample as well. The V call is TRBV12-3 or TRBV12-4, the J call TRBJ2-7; the D segment call TRBD1 is taken from the table without a DNA check. Including both end residues, the CDR3 is 16 amino acids long. This chain's CDR3 is CASPLPRRKPREEQYS.